This TCR beta chain was obtained from a study of cytomegalovirus exposure and HLA in healthy donors. Study-level points and caveats: Cytomegalovirus status was reportedly diagnosed by the classifier with high specificity and sensitivity. Presence/absence analyses assumed roughly uniform sequencing depth across donors. Rare TCR sequences predominated, though certain public TCRs were found in many donors. Fewer N-insertions than the roughly 670-donor mean were reportedly shown by an Asian-associated ancestry cluster in a later analysis.

This clone was observed a single time. The antigen remains undetermined. It was with 60 Vbeta and 13 Jbeta primers that the PCR ran. Method: immunoSEQ multiplex PCR; TCRdb's copy keeps in-frame clones and lacks some. This table has fewer than 65,000 clones, 65% to 85% appearing once. The CDR3 sequence is 17 residues long. The trim removed 0 bases at V and 7 bases at J, leaving 13 bases unmatched. In germline, CDR1 is MGHRA, CDR2 YSYEKL. The sample taken for sequencing was PBMCs. The sequence was collected from a young man in good health and CMV-seronegative. V and J are TRBV4-1 and TRBJ1-2; TRBD1 matches 8 bases. The CDR3 here is CASSQEVLAGGRGGYTF. CDR3 sequence (DNA): TGCGCCAGCAGCCAAGAGGTCCTCGCAGGGGGCCGAGGTGGCTACACCTTC.